A selection of T cell receptor beta chains follows, all from one sample in a study of blood T cell repertoires in COVID-19. Only in-frame clones appear in the TCRdb table, and some are missing; sequencing was by immunoSEQ multiplex PCR. The sample holds about 140,000 clones, around three quarters seen once. The sample was peripheral blood. All receptors derive from a man aged 60-69 years with acute or convalescent COVID-19. The CDR3 runs from the conserved cysteine through the conserved F or W. Each record gives: D gene, V gene, CDR3 length, CDR3 protein. D genes are given only for firm matches.

>.|TRBV19|14
CASSIVQGGYGYTF
>TRBD1|TRBV18|15
CASSPGTGVVGELFF
>.|TRBV24-1|15
CATSDTPGSNQPQHF
>.|TRBV6-2/TRBV6-3|12
CASSPRGGEAFF
>TRBD2|TRBV30|18
CAWSRLAGANLRENIQYF
>TRBD2|TRBV7-2|16
CASSLSSTSGSGEQYF
>TRBD2|TRBV4-3|16
CASSQDLAGGADTQYF
>.|TRBV28|15
CASSLSAGLGQPQHF
>.|TRBV30|16
CAWSVKSAGGNTEAFF
>TRBD1|TRBV27|15
CASGVNAGTGYGYTF
>.|TRBV10-3|13
CAISFQEGQPQHF
>.|TRBV19|13
CASSTNSRVTQYF
>.|TRBV2|15
CASRLSGFSTDTQYF
>TRBD1|TRBV5-1|16
CASSLLTGATNTEAFF
>.|TRBV2|13
CASSARSNQPQHF
>.|TRBV28|15
CASSFVASGGDGYTF
>TRBD1|TRBV4-1|17
CASSQDRNLDRNEKLFF
>.|TRBV19|15
CASSVLQGQGSPLHF
>.|TRBV7-2|14
CASSSRGGTYEQYF
>.|TRBV4-1|16
CASSQGGSARTDTQYF
>.|TRBV4-1|13
CASSQGHADTQYF
>.|TRBV7-2|14
CASSFKSGGQPQHF
>TRBD1|TRBV9|15
CASSVGQGVAGELFF
>TRBD1|TRBV19|15
CASSIGGQTFQPQHF
>.|TRBV27|15
CASSLGEAGANVLTF